This T cell receptor beta chain was sequenced during a study of blood T cell repertoires in COVID-19. The wider study: Acute-phase and convalescent COVID-19 samples originated in the United States, Italy and Spain. Sources were T cells, B-cell-depleted T cells, or PBMCs; the material itself was cDNA or gDNA.

In the original workflow: Estimates of nucleated cell counts were drawn from the amplification of reference gene primers. The protocol was immunoSEQ multiplex PCR, while the TCRdb copy is restricted to in-frame clones and leaves out a portion. The DNA gave D and trimming, while V, J and clone size come from that table. The data hold about 80,000 clones, with approximately 83% observed a single time. The CDR3 consists of 15 residues. V lost 0 bases to trimming and J lost 3 bases, with 9 bases between them. Germline V gives CDR1 SGHNT, CDR2 YYREEE (reference sequence). V is TRBV5-4 and J is TRBJ1-4; weak D call: TRBD1 (5 bases). This clonotype was sampled from a human donor in a cohort sampled during active COVID-19. Specimen: peripheral blood. The CDR3 loop is CASSLAGGANEKLFF. As DNA, the CDR3 is TGTGCCAGCAGCTTGGCGGGGGGAGCTAATGAAAAACTGTTTTTT.